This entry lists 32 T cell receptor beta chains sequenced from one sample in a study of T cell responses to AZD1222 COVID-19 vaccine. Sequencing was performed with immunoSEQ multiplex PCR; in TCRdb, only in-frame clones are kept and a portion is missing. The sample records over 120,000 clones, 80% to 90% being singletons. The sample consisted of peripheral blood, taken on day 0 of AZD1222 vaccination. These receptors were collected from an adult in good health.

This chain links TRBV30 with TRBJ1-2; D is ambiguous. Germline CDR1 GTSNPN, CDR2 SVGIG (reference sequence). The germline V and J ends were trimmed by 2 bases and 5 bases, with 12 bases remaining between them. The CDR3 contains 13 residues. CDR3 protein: CAWSSGDRYGYTF. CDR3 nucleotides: TGTGCCTGGAGTAGTGGGGATCGGTATGGCTACACCTTC.

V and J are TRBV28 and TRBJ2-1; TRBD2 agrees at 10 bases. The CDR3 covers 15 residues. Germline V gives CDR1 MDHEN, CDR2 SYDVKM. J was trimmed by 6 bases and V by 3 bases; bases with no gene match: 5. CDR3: CASSLTSGPRNEQFF. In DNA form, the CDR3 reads TGTGCCAGCAGTTTGACTAGCGGGCCACGCAATGAGCAGTTCTTC.

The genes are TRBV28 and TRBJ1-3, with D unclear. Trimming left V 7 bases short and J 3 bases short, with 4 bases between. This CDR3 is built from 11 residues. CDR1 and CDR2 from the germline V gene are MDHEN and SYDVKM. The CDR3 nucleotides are TGTGCCAGCATGGGTGGAAACACCATATATTTT. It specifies CASMGGNTIYF.

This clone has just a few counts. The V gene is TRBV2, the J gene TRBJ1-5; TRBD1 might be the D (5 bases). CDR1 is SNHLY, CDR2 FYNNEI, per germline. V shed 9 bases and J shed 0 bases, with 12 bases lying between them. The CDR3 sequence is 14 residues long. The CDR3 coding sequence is TGTGCCAGTTGCCGGGACTATAGCAATCAGCCCCAGCATTTT. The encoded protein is CASCRDYSNQPQHF. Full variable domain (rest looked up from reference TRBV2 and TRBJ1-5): EPEVTQTPSHQVTQMGQEVILRCVPISNHLYFYWYRQILGQKVEFLVSFYNNEISEKSEIFDDQFSVERPDGSNFTLKIRSTKLEDSAMYFCASCRDYSNQPQHFGDGTRLSIL.

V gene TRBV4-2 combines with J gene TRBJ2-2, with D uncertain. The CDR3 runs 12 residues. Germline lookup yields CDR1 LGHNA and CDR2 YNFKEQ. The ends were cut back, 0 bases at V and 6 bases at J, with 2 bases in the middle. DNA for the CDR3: TGTGCCAGCAGCCAAGAGGCCGGGGAGCTGTTTTTT. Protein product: CASSQEAGELFF.

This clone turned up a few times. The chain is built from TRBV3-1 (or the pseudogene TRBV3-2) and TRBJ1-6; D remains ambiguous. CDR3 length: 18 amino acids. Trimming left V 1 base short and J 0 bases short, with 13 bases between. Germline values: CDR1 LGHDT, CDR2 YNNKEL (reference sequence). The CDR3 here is CASSQVARYSSYNSPLHF. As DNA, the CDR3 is TGTGCCAGCAGCCAAGTTGCAAGATATAGCTCCTATAATTCACCCCTCCACTTT.

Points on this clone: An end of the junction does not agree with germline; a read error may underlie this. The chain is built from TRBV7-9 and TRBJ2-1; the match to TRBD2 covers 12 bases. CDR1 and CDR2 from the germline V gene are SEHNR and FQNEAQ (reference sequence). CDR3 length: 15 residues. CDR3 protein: CASSLAGGLADEQFF. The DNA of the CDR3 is TGTGCCAGCAGCCTAGCGGGGGGGCTTGCCGATGAGCAGTTCTTC.

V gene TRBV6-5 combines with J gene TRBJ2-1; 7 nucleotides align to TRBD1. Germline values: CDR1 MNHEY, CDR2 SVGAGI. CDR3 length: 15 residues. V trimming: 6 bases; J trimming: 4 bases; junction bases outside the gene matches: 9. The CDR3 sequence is CASSSPGQSYNEQFF. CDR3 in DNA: TGTGCCAGCAGCAGTCCGGGACAGTCTTACAATGAGCAGTTCTTC.

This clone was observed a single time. The CDR3 bases are TGTGCCAGCTCACCAATTGTCGCAGCTGGGGCCAACGTCCTGACTTTC. It codes for CASSPIVAAGANVLTF. This rearrangement joins TRBV18 to TRBJ2-6; the D is unclear. Trimming shortened V by 2 bases and J by 2 bases, and 10 bases separated the two germline ends. The CDR3 spans 16 residues. Germline V CDR1 and CDR2: KGHSH, LQKENI.

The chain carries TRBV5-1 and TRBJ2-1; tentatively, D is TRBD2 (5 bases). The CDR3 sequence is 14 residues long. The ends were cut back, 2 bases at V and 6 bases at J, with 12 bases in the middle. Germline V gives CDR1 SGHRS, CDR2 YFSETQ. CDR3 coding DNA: TGCGCCAGCAGCTTTAGCGTTCTGGTCAATGAGCAGTTCTTC. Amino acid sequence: CASSFSVLVNEQFF.

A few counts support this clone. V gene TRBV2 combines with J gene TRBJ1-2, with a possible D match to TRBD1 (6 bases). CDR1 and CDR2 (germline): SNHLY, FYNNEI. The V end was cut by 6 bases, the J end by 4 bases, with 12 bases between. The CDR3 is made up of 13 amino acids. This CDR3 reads CASSGQSGYGYTF. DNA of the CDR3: TGTGCCAGCAGCGGACAGTCAGGCTATGGCTACACCTTC.

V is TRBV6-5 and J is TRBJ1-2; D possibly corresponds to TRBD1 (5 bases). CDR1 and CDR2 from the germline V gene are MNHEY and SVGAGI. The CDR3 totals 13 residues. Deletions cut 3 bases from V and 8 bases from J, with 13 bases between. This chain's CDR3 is CASSYFGTGGYTF. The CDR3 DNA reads TGTGCCAGCAGTTATTTCGGGACGGGGGGCTACACCTTC.

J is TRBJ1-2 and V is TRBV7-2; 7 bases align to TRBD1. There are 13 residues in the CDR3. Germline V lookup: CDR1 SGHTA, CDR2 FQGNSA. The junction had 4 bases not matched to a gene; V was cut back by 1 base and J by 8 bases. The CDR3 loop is CASSLGQGYGYTF. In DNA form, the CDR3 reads TGTGCCAGCAGCTTAGGACAGGGCTACGGCTACACCTTC. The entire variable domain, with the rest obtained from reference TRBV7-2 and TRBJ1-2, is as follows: GAGVSQSPSNKVTEKGKDVELRCDPISGHTALYWYRQSLGQGLEFLIYFQGNSAPDKSGLPSDRFSAERTGGSVSTLTIQRTQQEDSAVYLCASSLGQGYGYTFGSGTRLTVV.

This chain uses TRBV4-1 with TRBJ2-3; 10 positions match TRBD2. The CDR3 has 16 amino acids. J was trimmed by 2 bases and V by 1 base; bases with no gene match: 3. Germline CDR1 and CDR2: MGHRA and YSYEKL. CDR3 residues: CASSQVLAGATDTQYF. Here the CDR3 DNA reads TGCGCCAGCAGCCAAGTTCTAGCGGGAGCCACAGATACGCAGTATTTT.

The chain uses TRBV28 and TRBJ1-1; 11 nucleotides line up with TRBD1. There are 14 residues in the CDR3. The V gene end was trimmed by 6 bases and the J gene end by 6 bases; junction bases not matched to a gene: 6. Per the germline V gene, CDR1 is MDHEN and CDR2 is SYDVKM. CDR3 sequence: CASRLGQGAAEAFF. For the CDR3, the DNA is TGTGCCAGCAGACTCGGACAGGGGGCGGCTGAAGCTTTCTTT.

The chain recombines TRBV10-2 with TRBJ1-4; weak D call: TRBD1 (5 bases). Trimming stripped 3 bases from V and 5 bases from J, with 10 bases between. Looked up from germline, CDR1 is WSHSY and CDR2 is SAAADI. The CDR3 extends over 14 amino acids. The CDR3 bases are TGCGCCAGCAGTGAACGGGCAGGGAATGAAAAACTGTTTTTT. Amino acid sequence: CASSERAGNEKLFF.

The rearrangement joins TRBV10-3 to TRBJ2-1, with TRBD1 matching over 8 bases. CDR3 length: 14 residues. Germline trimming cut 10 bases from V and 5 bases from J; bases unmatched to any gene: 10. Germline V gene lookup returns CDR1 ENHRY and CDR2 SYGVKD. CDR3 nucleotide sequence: TGTGCCACGAGGACAGGGAAGGCGGACAATGAGCAGTTCTTC. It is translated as CATRTGKADNEQFF.

CDR3 sequence reads: CASSYGLGVGPLHF. The DNA of the CDR3 is TGTGCCAGCAGTTACGGGCTGGGGGTTGGACCCCTCCACTTT. The chain combines TRBV6-5 with TRBJ1-6, with D possibly being TRBD1 (5 bases). The germline V and J ends were trimmed by 2 bases and 12 bases, with 14 bases remaining between them. The germline V gene encodes CDR1 MNHEY and CDR2 SVGAGI. This CDR3 spans 14 amino acids.

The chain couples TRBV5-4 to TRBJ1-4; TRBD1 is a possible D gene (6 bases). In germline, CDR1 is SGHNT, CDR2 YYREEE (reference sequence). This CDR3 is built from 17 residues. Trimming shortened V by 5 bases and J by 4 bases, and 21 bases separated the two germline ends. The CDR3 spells CASSPGHGPLINEKLFF. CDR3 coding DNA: TGTGCCAGCAGTCCGGGACATGGGCCTCTTATTAATGAAAAACTGTTTTTT.

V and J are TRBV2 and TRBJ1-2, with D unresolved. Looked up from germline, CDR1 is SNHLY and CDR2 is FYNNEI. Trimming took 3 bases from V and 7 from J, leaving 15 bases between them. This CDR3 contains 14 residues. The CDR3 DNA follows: TGTGCCAGCAGTGAGTGGGGAGGTTTAGTTGGCTACACCTTC. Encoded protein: CASSEWGGLVGYTF.

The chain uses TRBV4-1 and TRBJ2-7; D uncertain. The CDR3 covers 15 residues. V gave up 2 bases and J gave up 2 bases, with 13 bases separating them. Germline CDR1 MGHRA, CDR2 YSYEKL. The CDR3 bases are TGCGCCAGCAGCCAATGGTACGCCGAACCCTACGAGCAGTACTTC. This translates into CASSQWYAEPYEQYF.

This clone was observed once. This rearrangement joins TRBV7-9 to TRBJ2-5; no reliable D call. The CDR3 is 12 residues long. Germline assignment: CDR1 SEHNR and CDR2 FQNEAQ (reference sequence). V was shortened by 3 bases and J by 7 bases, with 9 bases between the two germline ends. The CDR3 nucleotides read TGTGCCAGCAGCTTCAGCGATGGGACCCAGTACTTC. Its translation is CASSFSDGTQYF.

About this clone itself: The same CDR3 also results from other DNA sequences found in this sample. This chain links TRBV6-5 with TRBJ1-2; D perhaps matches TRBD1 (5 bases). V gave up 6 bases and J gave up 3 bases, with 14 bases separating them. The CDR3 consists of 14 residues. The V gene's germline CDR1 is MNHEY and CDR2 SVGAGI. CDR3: CASRLLGGDYGYTF. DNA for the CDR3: TGTGCCAGCAGATTACTCGGGGGTGACTATGGCTACACCTTC.

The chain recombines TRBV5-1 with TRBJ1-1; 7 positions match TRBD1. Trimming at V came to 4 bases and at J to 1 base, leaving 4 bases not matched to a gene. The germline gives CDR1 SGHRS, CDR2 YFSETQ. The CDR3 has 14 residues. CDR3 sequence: CASSPGQRNTEAFF. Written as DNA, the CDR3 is TGCGCCAGCAGCCCGGGACAGAGGAACACTGAAGCTTTCTTT.

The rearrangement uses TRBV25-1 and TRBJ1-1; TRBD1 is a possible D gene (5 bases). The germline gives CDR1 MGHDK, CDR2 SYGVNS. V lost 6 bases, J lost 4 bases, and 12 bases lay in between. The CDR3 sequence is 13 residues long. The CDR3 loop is CASRPDSFTEAFF. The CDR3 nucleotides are TGTGCCAGCAGACCCGACAGTTTCACTGAAGCTTTCTTT.

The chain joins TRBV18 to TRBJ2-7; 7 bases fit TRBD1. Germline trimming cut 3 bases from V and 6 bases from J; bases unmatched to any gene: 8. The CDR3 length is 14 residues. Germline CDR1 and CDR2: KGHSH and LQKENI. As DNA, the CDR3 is TGTGCCAGCTCACCCCGGGACAGTTGGGGCGAGCAGTACTTC. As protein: CASSPRDSWGEQYF.

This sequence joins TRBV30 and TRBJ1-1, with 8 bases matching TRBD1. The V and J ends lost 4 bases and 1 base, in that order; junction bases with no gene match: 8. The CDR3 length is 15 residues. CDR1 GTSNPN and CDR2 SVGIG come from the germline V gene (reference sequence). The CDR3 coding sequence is TGTGCCTGGACCCAACAGGGGGTTTGGAACACTGAAGCTTTCTTT. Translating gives CAWTQQGVWNTEAFF.

CDR3: CASSLIRVEQFF. The CDR3 coding sequence is TGTGCCAGCAGCCTTATTCGGGTTGAGCAGTTCTTC. The chain employs TRBV6-2 or TRBV6-3 and TRBJ2-1; D remains ambiguous. The CDR3 is 12 residues long. Per the germline V gene, CDR1 is MNHEY and CDR2 is SVGEGT. The germline V and J ends were trimmed by 6 bases and 9 bases, with 12 bases remaining between them.

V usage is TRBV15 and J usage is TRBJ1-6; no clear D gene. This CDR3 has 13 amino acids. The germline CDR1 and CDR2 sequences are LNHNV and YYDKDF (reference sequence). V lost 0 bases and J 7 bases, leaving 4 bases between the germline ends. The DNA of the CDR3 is TGTGCCACCAGCAGAGACAGGAATTCACCCCTCCACTTT. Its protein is CATSRDRNSPLHF.

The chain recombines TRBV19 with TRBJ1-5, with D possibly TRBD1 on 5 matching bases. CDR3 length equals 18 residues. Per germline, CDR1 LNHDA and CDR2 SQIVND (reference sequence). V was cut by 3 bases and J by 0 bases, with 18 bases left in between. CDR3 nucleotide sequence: TGTGCCAGTAGTATGCGGGAACAGGTATACTATAGCAATCAGCCCCAGCATTTT. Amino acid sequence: CASSMREQVYYSNQPQHF.

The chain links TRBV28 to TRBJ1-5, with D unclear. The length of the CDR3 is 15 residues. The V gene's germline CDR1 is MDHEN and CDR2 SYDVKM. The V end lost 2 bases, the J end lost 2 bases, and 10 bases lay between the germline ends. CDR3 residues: CASSLEGSGNQPQHF. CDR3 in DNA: TGTGCCAGCAGTTTAGAAGGGTCGGGCAATCAGCCCCAGCATTTT. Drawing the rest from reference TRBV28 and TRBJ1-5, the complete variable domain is DVKVTQSSRYLVKRTGEKVFLECVQDMDHENMFWYRQDPGLGLRLIYFSYDVKMKEKGDIPEGYSVSREKKERFSLILESASTNQTSMYLCASSLEGSGNQPQHFGDGTRLSIL.

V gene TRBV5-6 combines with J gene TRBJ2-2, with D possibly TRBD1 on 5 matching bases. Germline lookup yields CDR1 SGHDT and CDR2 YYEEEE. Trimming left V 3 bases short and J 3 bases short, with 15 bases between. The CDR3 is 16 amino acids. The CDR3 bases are TGTGCCAGCAGCTCGGCGGACAACTTCTACACCGGGGAGCTGTTTTTT. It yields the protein CASSSADNFYTGELFF.